This T cell receptor beta chain was sequenced during a study of vaccination and CD4 T cells after COVID-19. Study background: SARS-CoV-2 was confirmed by nasal swab PCR; disease was mild in some 10, severe in one. Convalescents were six males and four females, two of them Hispanic. Overall study findings and caveats: When vaccine-specific clones from convalescent patients were examined, 304 of 307 were spike mono-reactive.

Sequenced with the Oncomine TCR Beta short-read assay was DNA taken from cultured CD4+ T cells. Genomic DNA was isolated from cultured CD4+ T cells. TCRdb used MiXCR to reprocess the PCR reads, holding one entry per CDR3 protein. This sample has over 8,500 distinct CDR3 sequences; 35% to 50% occur once, and the top ten carry 29%. Stated treatment: roughly 10-day PBMC culture with coronavirus spike peptide pools or control peptides (ViraFEST assay). Germline assignment: CDR1 LNHNV and CDR2 YYDKDF (reference sequence). The CDR3 contains 15 residues. Trimming at V came to 3 bases and at J to 0 bases, leaving 2 bases not matched to a gene. On this clonotype itself: Antigen unknown.

Sequenced: CD4+ T cells from blood, cultured in vitro. The TCR sequence derives from a human donor who had recovered from COVID-19. The V and J genes are TRBV15 and TRBJ1-5, with 7 positions matching TRBD1. CDR3 region: CATSRDRNSNQPQHF. CDR3 bases: TGTGCCACCAGCAGGGACAGGAATAGCAATCAGCCCCAGCATTTT.